The 12 T cell receptor beta chains reported below all come from one sample, sequenced in a study of shared clonotypes between healthy human individuals. The table came from immunoSEQ multiplex PCR; TCRdb's copy has only in-frame clones and leaves some out. The sample has over 400,000 clones, approximately 95% seen once. The sequencing sample was made of naive CD4+ T cells sorted from blood. Subset denoted: CD45RA+ positively selected. These receptors were collected from a woman in her 30s in good health.

The chain links TRBV27 to TRBJ1-5; 10 bases are a match to TRBD1. Per germline, CDR1 MNHEY and CDR2 SMNVEV (reference sequence). V was pared by 6 bases and J by 2 bases, with 13 bases of the junction left unmatched. The CDR3 covers 18 residues. Here the CDR3 DNA reads TGTGCCAGCAGCCAAGACAGGGGGCCGGCGGGGGGCAATCAGCCCCAGCATTTT. Protein: CASSQDRGPAGGNQPQHF.

The V and J genes are TRBV19 and TRBJ1-2, with 9 bases fitting TRBD1. Trimming at V came to 5 bases and at J to 4 bases, leaving 14 bases not matched to a gene. This CDR3 region has 17 residues. From germline, CDR1 is LNHDA and CDR2 SQIVND (reference sequence). Here the CDR3 reads CASSSAGTGLIGYGYTF. The CDR3 coding sequence is TGTGCCAGTAGTTCTGCCGGGACAGGGCTTATCGGCTATGGCTACACCTTC.

This chain connects TRBV7-9 to TRBJ2-7; no firm D call. Trimming cost V 0 bases and J 0 bases, with 12 bases left between them. Germline lookup yields CDR1 SEHNR and CDR2 FQNEAQ (reference sequence). The CDR3 sequence is 16 residues long. In nucleotides, the CDR3 is TGTGCCAGCAGCTTAGCGCTTAGGCTCAGCTCCTACGAGCAGTACTTC. Its translation is CASSLALRLSSYEQYF.

A single count supports this clone. CDR3 sequence reads: CASSLVAGLYTDEQFF. The CDR3 coding sequence is TGTGCCAGCAGCTTAGTTGCGGGACTTTATACGGATGAGCAGTTCTTC. The V call is TRBV7-9, the J call TRBJ2-1; tentative D call: TRBD2 (6 bases). The CDR3 length is 16 residues. Germline CDR1 SEHNR, CDR2 FQNEAQ (reference sequence). V was cut by 1 base and J by 8 bases, with 18 bases left in between. The full variable domain, with the rest looked up from reference TRBV7-9 and TRBJ2-1, is DTGVSQNPRHKITKRGQNVTFRCDPISEHNRLYWYRQTLGQGPEFLTYFQNEAQLEKSRLLSDRFSAERPKGSFSTLEIQRTEQGDSAMYLCASSLVAGLYTDEQFFGPGTRLTVL.

The rearrangement joins TRBV6-5 to TRBJ2-7; 11 bases fit TRBD2. Germline trimming cut 5 bases from V and 2 bases from J; bases unmatched to any gene: 5. Germline V gene sequence: CDR1 MNHEY, CDR2 SVGAGI. CDR3 size: 15 residues. The CDR3 DNA sequence: TGTGCCAGCAGTCCGACTAGCGGGATAGCCTACGAGCAGTACTTC. Its translation is CASSPTSGIAYEQYF.

This clone was observed once. The chain is built from TRBV7-9 and TRBJ2-5, with D perhaps matching TRBD2 (5 bases). From germline, CDR1 is SEHNR and CDR2 FQNEAQ (reference sequence). The CDR3 length is 14 residues. Trimming took off 5 bases at V and 3 bases at J, with 13 bases between the two ends. The CDR3 is CASSPGMKKETQYF. DNA for the CDR3: TGTGCCAGCAGCCCCGGGATGAAGAAAGAGACCCAGTACTTC.

The chain is built from TRBV7-9 and TRBJ2-2, with D perhaps TRBD1 (6 bases). V was shortened by 5 bases and J by 1 base, with 14 bases between the two germline ends. This CDR3 has 16 residues. The germline V gene has CDR1 SEHNR and CDR2 FQNEAQ (reference sequence). The DNA of the CDR3 is TGTGCCAGCAGCAGACAGGCGGACGGGAACACCGGGGAGCTGTTTTTT. Its protein is CASSRQADGNTGELFF. Filled out from reference TRBV7-9 and TRBJ2-2, the complete variable domain reads DTGVSQNPRHKITKRGQNVTFRCDPISEHNRLYWYRQTLGQGPEFLTYFQNEAQLEKSRLLSDRFSAERPKGSFSTLEIQRTEQGDSAMYLCASSRQADGNTGELFFGEGSRLTVL.

The V call is TRBV6-5, the J call TRBJ2-2; TRBD1 matches at 8 bases. CDR3 size: 16 residues. V shed 3 bases, J shed 4 bases, and the junction held 7 bases outside the gene matches. Germline V gene sequence: CDR1 MNHEY, CDR2 SVGAGI. The CDR3 is CASSYTWTGPTGELFF. The CDR3 coding sequence is TGTGCCAGCAGTTATACTTGGACAGGGCCCACCGGGGAGCTGTTTTTT.

The chain links TRBV28 to TRBJ2-7; a possible D gene is TRBD2 (6 bases). Trimming removed 5 bases from V and 3 bases from J, with 8 bases in between. The CDR3 is 12 residues long. Germline V gene sequence: CDR1 MDHEN, CDR2 SYDVKM. The CDR3 is CASSGGFYEQYF. CDR3 nucleotides: TGTGCCAGCAGTGGGGGGTTCTACGAGCAGTACTTC.

The chain couples TRBV6-1 to TRBJ2-7; D not resolved. Trimming removed 3 bases from V and 3 bases from J, with 6 bases in between. The CDR3 has 12 residues. The germline CDR1 and CDR2 sequences are MNHNS and SASEGT. For the CDR3, the DNA is TGTGCCAGCAGTGATCCGTTCTACGAGCAGTACTTC. The encoded protein is CASSDPFYEQYF.

The V call is TRBV5-1, the J call TRBJ2-7; 9 positions match TRBD2. CDR3 length: 15 amino acids. Germline V gene sequence: CDR1 SGHRS, CDR2 YFSETQ. V was clipped by 4 bases and J by 5 bases; unmatched bases: 10. The CDR3 loop is CASSRNSGSPHEQYF. CDR3 nucleotides: TGCGCCAGCAGCAGGAATAGCGGGAGTCCCCACGAGCAGTACTTC.

This rearrangement joins TRBV7-9 to TRBJ2-7, with D possibly TRBD2 on 7 matching bases. The ends were cut back, 5 bases at V and 5 bases at J, with 13 bases in the middle. Per germline, CDR1 SEHNR and CDR2 FQNEAQ (reference sequence). The CDR3 loop spans 13 amino acids. The CDR3: CASSPEGGHEQYF. As DNA, the CDR3 is TGTGCCAGCAGCCCCGAGGGGGGGCACGAGCAGTACTTC.